The next 10 T cell receptor beta chains were all read from a single sample in a study of OX40 agonist ivuxolimab in advanced cancers. Libraries were prepared by immunoSEQ multiplex PCR; TCRdb keeps only in-frame clonotypes and omits some of them. The sample holds about 98,000 clones, roughly nine tenths seen once. The sample in question was CD4+ or CD8+ T cells sorted from blood, obtained in a trial of the OX40 agonist ivuxolimab. The source of these receptors is an adult with an advanced solid tumor such as melanoma, head and neck, liver or kidney cancer.

J is TRBJ1-3 and V is TRBV9; D is unclear. This CDR3 has 14 amino acids. V was trimmed by 0 bases and J by 0 bases, leaving 4 bases between them. The germline CDR1 and CDR2 sequences are SGDLS and YYNGEE. The CDR3 region is CASSVDLSGNTIYF. CDR3 bases: TGTGCCAGCAGCGTAGACCTCTCTGGAAACACCATATATTTT.

This chain uses TRBV5-8 with TRBJ2-7, with D possibly being TRBD1 (5 bases). The CDR3 length is 14 residues. Trimming shortened V by 4 bases and J by 6 bases, and 17 bases separated the two germline ends. Germline V gene sequence: CDR1 SGHTS, CDR2 YDEGEE. CDR3 residues: CASSQWGHGGEQYF. CDR3 DNA: TGTGCCAGCAGCCAGTGGGGCCACGGCGGCGAGCAGTACTTC. Filled out from reference TRBV5-8 and TRBJ2-7, the complete variable domain reads EAGVTQSPTHLIKTRGQQATLRCSPISGHTSVYWYQQALGLGLQFLLWYDEGEERNRGNFPPRFSGRQFPNYSSELNVNALELEDSALYLCASSQWGHGGEQYFGPGTRLTVT.

The V gene is TRBV25-1, the J gene TRBJ2-1; D is ambiguous. Between the trimmed V and J ends, which lost 6 bases and 2 bases, there was a span of 5 bases. The V gene's germline CDR1 is MGHDK and CDR2 SYGVNS. This CDR3 region has 12 residues. The CDR3 bases are TGTGCCAGCAGGGGTGCCTACAATGAGCAGTTCTTC. Residues: CASRGAYNEQFF.

The rearrangement joins TRBV6-5 to TRBJ1-1; the D is unclear. Trimming left V 2 bases short and J 3 bases short, with 10 bases between. The germline V gene has CDR1 MNHEY and CDR2 SVGAGI. The CDR3 runs 14 residues. CDR3 bases: TGTGCCAGCAGTTACGGGCAGAAGGACACTGAAGCTTTCTTT. As protein: CASSYGQKDTEAFF.

CDR3 loop: CASSSSGLPYNEQFF. The CDR3, as DNA: TGCGCCAGCAGCTCGTCGGGTCTACCCTACAATGAGCAGTTCTTC. The chain is built from TRBV5-1 and TRBJ2-1; unclear D gene. This CDR3 contains 15 residues. CDR1 and CDR2 (germline): SGHRS, YFSETQ. V was cut by 3 bases and J by 2 bases, with 12 bases left in between.

The rearrangement links TRBV19 to TRBJ2-1, with TRBD2 identical over 7 bases. Germline assignment: CDR1 LNHDA and CDR2 SQIVND (reference sequence). CDR3 length equals 15 residues. With V trimmed by 1 base and J by 6 bases, 6 bases remained unmatched. In DNA form, the CDR3 reads TGTGCCAGTAGTATAGGGGCAGCGGGGCGCAATGAGCAGTTCTTC. It specifies CASSIGAAGRNEQFF.

The V and J genes are TRBV19 and TRBJ1-4, with D possibly TRBD1 on 5 matching bases. The CDR3 covers 15 residues. Germline loops: CDR1 LNHDA, CDR2 SQIVND (reference sequence). The germline V and J ends were trimmed by 4 bases and 4 bases, with 13 bases remaining between them. Written as DNA, the CDR3 is TGTGCCAGTAGTAACCAAGGGGCGGGTAATGAAAAACTGTTTTTT. Amino acid sequence: CASSNQGAGNEKLFF.

This chain connects TRBV11-1 to TRBJ2-3; no reliable D call. The CDR3 runs to 16 residues. V dropped 2 bases and J dropped 1 base, with 13 bases sitting between them. Germline V gene lookup returns CDR1 SGHAT and CDR2 FQDESV (reference sequence). The CDR3 protein is CASSLRIGARTDTQYF. The CDR3 nucleotides are TGTGCCAGCAGCTTACGAATCGGAGCCCGCACAGATACGCAGTATTTT.

A remark on this clone: A junction boundary mismatches the germline segment, possibly from a read error. The V call is TRBV5-1, the J call TRBJ2-5; 8 bases are a match to TRBD2. CDR3 length equals 12 residues. Germline assignment: CDR1 SGHRS and CDR2 YFSETQ. The DNA for the CDR3 is TGCGCCAGCAGCTCCGGGACTAGTAATTTGCACTTC. Protein product: CASSSGTSNLHF. Supplemented by reference TRBV5-1 and TRBJ2-5, the full variable domain reads KAGVTQTPRYLIKTRGQQVTLSCSPISGHRSVSWYQQTPGQGLQFLFEYFSETQRNKGNFPGRFSGRQFSNSRSEMNVSTLELGDSALYLCASSSGTSNLHFGPGTRLLVL.

This clone was recorded only once. The rearrangement links TRBV10-1 to TRBJ1-2; maybe TRBD1 (5 bases). Trimming left V 5 bases short and J 0 bases short, with 13 bases between. The germline V gene has CDR1 WNHNN and CDR2 SYGVQD (reference sequence). This CDR3 has 15 residues. CDR3 protein: CASSPAGQANYGYTF. The CDR3 nucleotides read TGCGCCAGCAGTCCTGCAGGACAAGCTAACTATGGCTACACCTTC.